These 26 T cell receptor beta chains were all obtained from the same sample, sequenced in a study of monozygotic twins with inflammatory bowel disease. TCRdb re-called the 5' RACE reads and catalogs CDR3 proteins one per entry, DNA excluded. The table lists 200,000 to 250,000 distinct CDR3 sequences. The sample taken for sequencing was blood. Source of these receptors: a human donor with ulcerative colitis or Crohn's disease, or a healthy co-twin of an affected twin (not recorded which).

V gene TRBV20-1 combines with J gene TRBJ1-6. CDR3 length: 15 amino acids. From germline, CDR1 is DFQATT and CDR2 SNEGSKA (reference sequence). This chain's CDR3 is CSARSDSSYNSPLHF.

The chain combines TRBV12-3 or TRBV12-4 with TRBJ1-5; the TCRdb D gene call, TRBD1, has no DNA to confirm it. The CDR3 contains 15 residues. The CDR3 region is CASSFWTGSNQPQHF.

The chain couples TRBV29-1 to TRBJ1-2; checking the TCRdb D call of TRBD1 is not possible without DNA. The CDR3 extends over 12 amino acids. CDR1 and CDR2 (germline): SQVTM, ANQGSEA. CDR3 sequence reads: CSARDSNYGYTF. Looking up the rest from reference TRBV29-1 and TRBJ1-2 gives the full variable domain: SAVISQKPSRDICQRGTSLTIQCQVDSQVTMMFWYRQQPGQSLTLIATANQGSEATYESGFVIDKFPISRPNLTFSTLTVSNMSPEDSSIYLCSARDSNYGYTFGSGTRLTVV.

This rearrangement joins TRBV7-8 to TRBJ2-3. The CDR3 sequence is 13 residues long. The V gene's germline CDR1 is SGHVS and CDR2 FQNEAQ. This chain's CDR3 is CASSLMQTDTQYF.

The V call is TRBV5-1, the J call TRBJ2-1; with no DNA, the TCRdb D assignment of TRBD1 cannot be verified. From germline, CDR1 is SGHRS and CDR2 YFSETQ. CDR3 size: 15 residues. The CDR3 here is CASEPGTVGFSEQFF.

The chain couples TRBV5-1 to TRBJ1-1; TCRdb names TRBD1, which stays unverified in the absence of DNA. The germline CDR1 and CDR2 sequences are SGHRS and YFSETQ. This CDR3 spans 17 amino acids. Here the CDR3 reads CASSAPGQEPMNTEAFF.

CDR3 sequence reads: CSISDFSGEETQYF. The chain recombines TRBV10-3 with TRBJ2-5; TCRdb gives TRBD2 as the D gene, but with no DNA this cannot be confirmed. CDR3 length: 14 amino acids. The germline V gene has CDR1 ENHRY and CDR2 SYGVKD.

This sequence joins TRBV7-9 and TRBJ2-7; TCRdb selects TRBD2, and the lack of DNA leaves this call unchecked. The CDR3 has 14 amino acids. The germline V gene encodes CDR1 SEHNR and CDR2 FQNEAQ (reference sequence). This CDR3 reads CASSSPKGGYEQYF.

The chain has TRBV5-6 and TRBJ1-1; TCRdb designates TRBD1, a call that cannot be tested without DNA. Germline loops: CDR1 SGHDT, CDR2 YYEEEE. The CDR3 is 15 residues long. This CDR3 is CASSASTGGGTEAFF.

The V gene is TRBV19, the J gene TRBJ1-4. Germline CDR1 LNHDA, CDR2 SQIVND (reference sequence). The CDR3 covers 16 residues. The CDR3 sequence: CASSTARAGLGEKLFF.

This CDR3 is CASSLVSDGYTF. The genes are TRBV11-2 and TRBJ1-2. This CDR3 comprises 12 residues. Germline values: CDR1 SGHAT, CDR2 FQNNGV.

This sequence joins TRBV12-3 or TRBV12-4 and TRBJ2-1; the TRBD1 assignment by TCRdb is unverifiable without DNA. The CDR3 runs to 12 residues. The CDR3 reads CASTPGTIEQFF.

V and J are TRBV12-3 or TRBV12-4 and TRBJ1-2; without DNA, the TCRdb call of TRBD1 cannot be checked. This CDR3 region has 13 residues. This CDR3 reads CASTTGVADGYTF.

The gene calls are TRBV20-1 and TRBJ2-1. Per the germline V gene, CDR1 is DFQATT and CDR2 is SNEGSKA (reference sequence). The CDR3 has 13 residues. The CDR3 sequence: CSAREVKYNEQFF.

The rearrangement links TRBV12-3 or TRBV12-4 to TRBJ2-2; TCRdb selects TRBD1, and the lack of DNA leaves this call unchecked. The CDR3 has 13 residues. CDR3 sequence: CASSRTGPGELFF.

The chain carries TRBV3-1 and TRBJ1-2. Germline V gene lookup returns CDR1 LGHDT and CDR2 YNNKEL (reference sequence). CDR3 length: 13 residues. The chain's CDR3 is CASSQDLGQGYTF. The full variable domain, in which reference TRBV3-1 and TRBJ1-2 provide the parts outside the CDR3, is DTAVSQTPKYLVTQMGNDKSIKCEQNLGHDTMYWYKQDSKKFLKIMFSYNNKELIINETVPNRFSPKSPDKAHLNLHINSLELGDSAVYFCASSQDLGQGYTFGSGTRLTVV.

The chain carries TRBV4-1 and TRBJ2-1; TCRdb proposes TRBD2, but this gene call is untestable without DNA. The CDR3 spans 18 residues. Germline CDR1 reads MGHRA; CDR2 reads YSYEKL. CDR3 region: CASSQGGLAGGPDNEQFF.

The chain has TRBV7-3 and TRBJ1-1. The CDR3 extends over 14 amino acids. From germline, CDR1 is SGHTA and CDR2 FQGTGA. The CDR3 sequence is CASSLTGSETEAFF.

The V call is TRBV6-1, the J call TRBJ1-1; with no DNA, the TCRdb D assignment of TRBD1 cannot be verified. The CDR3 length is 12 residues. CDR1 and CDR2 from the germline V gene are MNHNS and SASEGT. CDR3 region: CASSGTGGAAFF.

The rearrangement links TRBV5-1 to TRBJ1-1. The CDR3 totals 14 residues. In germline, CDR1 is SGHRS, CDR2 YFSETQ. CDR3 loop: CASSYWTGNTEAFF.

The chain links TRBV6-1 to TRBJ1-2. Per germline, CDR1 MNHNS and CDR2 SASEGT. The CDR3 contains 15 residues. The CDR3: CASSETLMWRNGYTF.

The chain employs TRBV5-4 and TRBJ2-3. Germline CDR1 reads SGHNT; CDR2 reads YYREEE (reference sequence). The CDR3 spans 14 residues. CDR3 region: CASSWAFNTDTQYF.

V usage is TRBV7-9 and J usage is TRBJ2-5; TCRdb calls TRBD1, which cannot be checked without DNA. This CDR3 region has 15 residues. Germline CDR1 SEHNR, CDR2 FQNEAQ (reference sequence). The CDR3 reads CASSSPDWYQETQYF.

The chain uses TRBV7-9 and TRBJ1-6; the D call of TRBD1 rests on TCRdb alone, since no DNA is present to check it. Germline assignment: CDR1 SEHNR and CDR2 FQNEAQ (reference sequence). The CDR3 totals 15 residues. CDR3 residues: CASSLDQGASSPLHF.

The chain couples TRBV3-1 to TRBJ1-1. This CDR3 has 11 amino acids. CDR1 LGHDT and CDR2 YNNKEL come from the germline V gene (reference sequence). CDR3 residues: CASSQGQGAFF. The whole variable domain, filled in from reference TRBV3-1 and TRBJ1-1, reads DTAVSQTPKYLVTQMGNDKSIKCEQNLGHDTMYWYKQDSKKFLKIMFSYNNKELIINETVPNRFSPKSPDKAHLNLHINSLELGDSAVYFCASSQGQGAFFGQGTRLTVV.

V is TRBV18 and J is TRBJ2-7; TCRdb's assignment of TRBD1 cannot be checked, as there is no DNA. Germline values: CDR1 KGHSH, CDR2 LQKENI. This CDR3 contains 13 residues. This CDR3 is CASTDRYSYEQYF.